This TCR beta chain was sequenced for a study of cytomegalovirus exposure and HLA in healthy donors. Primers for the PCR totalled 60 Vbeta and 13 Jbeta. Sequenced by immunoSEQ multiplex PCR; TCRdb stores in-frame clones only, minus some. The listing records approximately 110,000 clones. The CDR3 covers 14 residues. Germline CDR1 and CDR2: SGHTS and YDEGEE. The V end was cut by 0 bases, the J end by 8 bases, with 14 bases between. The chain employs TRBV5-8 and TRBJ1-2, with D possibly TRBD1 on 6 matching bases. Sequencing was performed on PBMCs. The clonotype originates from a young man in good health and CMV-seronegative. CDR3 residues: CASSLGSWGHGYTF. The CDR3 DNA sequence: TGTGCCAGCAGCTTGGGTAGCTGGGGGCACGGCTACACCTTC.